The 29 T cell receptor beta chains listed next were all sequenced from one sample in a study of beta chain features in type 1 diabetes. As every portion of the isolated RNA was reverse transcribed, the sequencing read expressed TCRB transcripts. Some clones are missing from TCRdb's copy, which holds only in-frame ones; the method was immunoSEQ multiplex PCR. In the table there are 300,000 to 350,000 clones, 7% to 9% of which are singletons. Material: central memory CD4+ T cells from blood. These TCRs come from a woman under 30 in good health.

The chain carries TRBV7-2 and TRBJ2-3; TRBD1 agrees at 12 bases. The V gene end was trimmed by 0 bases and the J gene end by 2 bases; junction bases not matched to a gene: 12. CDR1 and CDR2 from the germline V gene are SGHTA and FQGNSA. This CDR3 contains 20 residues. CDR3 residues: CASSLARGTGGREATDTQYF. As DNA, the CDR3 is TGTGCCAGCAGCTTAGCGAGGGGGACAGGGGGCCGGGAGGCCACAGATACGCAGTATTTT.

Many counts were recorded for this clone. This chain links TRBV7-8 with TRBJ2-3; 11 bases line up with TRBD2. The germline V gene has CDR1 SGHVS and CDR2 FQNEAQ. Unmatched junction bases numbered 8, after V lost 3 bases and J lost 0 bases. CDR3 length: 18 residues. CDR3 residues: CASSFWTSGSPSTDTQYF. CDR3 coding DNA: TGTGCCAGCAGCTTTTGGACTAGCGGGTCGCCTAGCACAGATACGCAGTATTTT.

This clone was counted only a few times. This chain links TRBV7-2 with TRBJ1-2, with unresolved D. Germline lookup yields CDR1 SGHTA and CDR2 FQGNSA. CDR3 length: 13 amino acids. Between the trimmed V and J ends, which lost 8 bases and 4 bases, there was a span of 14 bases. The CDR3 nucleotides read TGTGCCAGCCAGAAGGGAAGTATCTATGGCTACACCTTC. Amino acid sequence: CASQKGSIYGYTF. The full variable domain, its missing parts supplied by reference TRBV7-2 and TRBJ1-2, is GAGVSQSPSNKVTEKGKDVELRCDPISGHTALYWYRQSLGQGLEFLIYFQGNSAPDKSGLPSDRFSAERTGGSVSTLTIQRTQQEDSAVYLCASQKGSIYGYTFGSGTRLTVV.

The gene calls are TRBV7-2 and TRBJ2-5; a weak D match, TRBD2 (6 bases). Trimming pared 5 bases from V and 3 bases from J, leaving 22 bases between. The CDR3 spans 17 residues. Germline assignment: CDR1 SGHTA and CDR2 FQGNSA. The CDR3, as DNA: TGTGCCAGCAGCCCAAATCCCCCGGGACTCTCAAAAGAGACCCAGTACTTC. Its protein product is CASSPNPPGLSKETQYF.

CDR3 nucleotide sequence: TGCGCCAGCAGCTGGGGCGGGGGCTACTTATCAAACAATCAGCCCCAGCATTTT. Encoded protein: CASSWGGGYLSNNQPQHF. The chain joins TRBV5-1 to TRBJ1-5, with TRBD1 as a possible D gene (6 bases). The CDR3 covers 18 residues. In germline, CDR1 is SGHRS, CDR2 YFSETQ. Trimming shortened V by 3 bases and J by 3 bases, and 22 bases separated the two germline ends.

This clone was counted a few times. This chain joins TRBV6-6 and TRBJ2-1; 8 bases agree with TRBD2. The V gene end was trimmed by 6 bases and the J gene end by 8 bases; junction bases not matched to a gene: 9. Germline V gene lookup returns CDR1 MNHNY and CDR2 SVGAGI (reference sequence). The CDR3 has 14 amino acids. The CDR3 reads CASSSSGWIDEQFF. The DNA of the CDR3 is TGTGCCAGCAGCTCTAGCGGGTGGATCGATGAGCAGTTCTTC.

The rearrangement uses TRBV11-2 and TRBJ2-1, with D possibly being TRBD2 (5 bases). The CDR3 has 13 residues. Trimming pared 1 base from V and 9 bases from J, leaving 10 bases between. CDR1 SGHAT and CDR2 FQNNGV come from the germline V gene. The CDR3 DNA sequence: TGTGCCAGCAGCTTAGTTCGCGGGTTTGAGCAGTTCTTC. This sequence encodes CASSLVRGFEQFF.

This clone was counted between two and nine times. The rearrangement links TRBV11-2 to TRBJ2-2, with no clear D. This CDR3 is built from 12 residues. Trimming stripped 5 bases from V and 10 bases from J, with 11 bases between. Germline V gives CDR1 SGHAT, CDR2 FQNNGV. The DNA for the CDR3 is TGTGCCAGCAGCCCCCAACCTGCGGAGCTGTTTTTT. Its translation is CASSPQPAELFF.

V gene TRBV28 combines with J gene TRBJ1-3; TRBD1 aligns across 8 bases. V dropped 2 bases and J dropped 2; count of bases not matched to a gene: 2. The CDR3 spans 15 residues. The germline gives CDR1 MDHEN, CDR2 SYDVKM. The CDR3 is CASSLRTGTGNTIYF. For the CDR3, the DNA is TGTGCCAGCAGTTTACGGACAGGGACTGGAAACACCATATATTTT.

This clone was observed a handful of times. The chain couples TRBV14 to TRBJ2-5; possible D gene TRBD2, 5 bases. This CDR3 spans 14 amino acids. Germline CDR1 SGHDN, CDR2 FVKESK. V lost 1 base and J lost 4, with 10 bases in between. The CDR3 DNA reads as TGTGCCAGCAGCCAAGCTATTCTAGCAGAGACCCAGTACTTC. Translated, it gives CASSQAILAETQYF. Drawing the rest from reference TRBV14 and TRBJ2-5, the complete variable domain is EAGVTQFPSHSVIEKGQTVTLRCDPISGHDNLYWYRRVMGKEIKFLLHFVKESKQDESGMPNNRFLAERTGGTYSTLKVQPAELEDSGVYFCASSQAILAETQYFGPGTRLLVL.

The gene calls are TRBV6-1 and TRBJ2-3; D uncertain. The CDR3 sequence is 14 residues long. Between the trimmed V and J ends, which lost 0 bases and 8 bases, there was a span of 12 bases. CDR1 is MNHNS and CDR2 is SASEGT in the germline V gene. CDR3 bases: TGTGCCAGCAGTGAAGCATGGAGTCTTGGTACGCAGTATTTT. This translates into CASSEAWSLGTQYF.

A word on this clone: A much larger clone differs from this one at a single base, so this may be a read error. The rearrangement joins TRBV5-4 to TRBJ2-7, with 11 bases lining up with TRBD1. CDR1 and CDR2 (germline): SGHNT, YYREEE (reference sequence). V dropped 4 bases and J dropped 3; count of bases not matched to a gene: 3. This CDR3 comprises 14 residues. CDR3 sequence reads: CASSPGTGGYEQYF. CDR3 DNA: TGTGCCAGCAGCCCAGGGACAGGGGGCTACGAGCAGTACTTC. The full variable domain, with the rest looked up from reference TRBV5-4 and TRBJ2-7, is ETGVTQSPTHLIKTRGQQVTLRCSSQSGHNTVSWYQQALGQGPQFIFQYYREEENGRGNFPPRFSGLQFPNYSSELNVNALELDDSALYLCASSPGTGGYEQYFGPGTRLTVT.

This clone was picked up a small number of times. The J gene is TRBJ2-1, the V gene TRBV7-8; TRBD1 matches at 8 bases. From germline, CDR1 is SGHVS and CDR2 FQNEAQ. V shed 5 bases and J 13 bases; nucleotides not matched to a gene: 10. The CDR3 sequence is 13 residues long. In DNA form, the CDR3 reads TGTGCCAGCAGCCCCACGACAGGGGACCACCAGTTCTTC. As protein: CASSPTTGDHQFF. The full variable domain, its missing parts supplied by reference TRBV7-8 and TRBJ2-1, is GAGVSQSPRYKVAKRGQDVALRCDPISGHVSLFWYQQALGQGPEFLTYFQNEAQLDKSGLPSDRFFAERPEGSVSTLKIQRTQQEDSAVYLCASSPTTGDHQFFGPGTRLTVL.

CDR3 DNA sequence: TGCAGCGTTGTGGCGGGAGGGCCATTCAATGAGCAGTTCTTC. This codes for CSVVAGGPFNEQFF. The chain employs TRBV29-1 and TRBJ2-1, with 9 bases that match TRBD2. The CDR3 spans 14 residues. The germline V gene has CDR1 SQVTM and CDR2 ANQGSEA. Trimming removed 4 bases from V and 6 bases from J; junction bases left unmatched: 7.

This clone was seen only a few times. The V gene is TRBV7-6, the J gene TRBJ2-7; 9 positions match TRBD2. The CDR3 consists of 15 residues. V shed 6 bases, J shed 0 bases, and the junction held 6 bases outside the gene matches. Germline-derived CDR1 and CDR2 are SGHVS and FNYEAQ. This CDR3 reads CASSRVSGSSYEQYF. The DNA for the CDR3 is TGTGCCAGCAGTCGCGTTAGCGGGAGCTCCTACGAGCAGTACTTC.

Only a few counts were recorded for this clone. The chain has TRBV2 and TRBJ2-7; D possibly corresponds to TRBD1 (7 bases). The germline V and J ends were trimmed by 2 bases and 2 bases, with 10 bases remaining between them. The germline V gene encodes CDR1 SNHLY and CDR2 FYNNEI. This CDR3 comprises 14 residues. The CDR3 loop is CASSEQGGPYEQYF. For the CDR3, the DNA is TGTGCCAGCAGTGAACAGGGGGGCCCCTACGAGCAGTACTTC.

V is TRBV6-1 and J is TRBJ2-5; no clear D. CDR1 is MNHNS and CDR2 is SASEGT in the germline V gene. Trimming took off 10 bases at V and 5 bases at J, with 11 bases between the two ends. The CDR3 spans 11 residues. This CDR3 is CATSVGETQYF. The CDR3 DNA reads as TGTGCCACCTCAGTCGGTGAGACCCAGTACTTC.

This sequence joins TRBV10-2 and TRBJ2-1; D might be TRBD1 (6 bases). The CDR3 has 13 amino acids. V gave up 5 bases and J gave up 6 bases, with 11 bases separating them. The germline gives CDR1 WSHSY, CDR2 SAAADI. CDR3 loop: CASSKNRANEQFF. The CDR3 DNA reads TGCGCCAGCAGTAAAAACAGGGCCAATGAGCAGTTCTTC.

J is TRBJ2-7 and V is TRBV28; 7 bases align to TRBD2. Trimming took 7 bases from V and 3 from J; bases not matched to a gene: 12. The CDR3 totals 15 residues. Germline V lookup: CDR1 MDHEN, CDR2 SYDVKM. The CDR3, as DNA: TGTGCCAGCACAATAACGGGGAGGGTGAGCTACGAGCAGTACTTC. It specifies CASTITGRVSYEQYF.

The chain links TRBV4-3 to TRBJ2-3, with 8 bases that match TRBD2. The germline gives CDR1 LGHNA, CDR2 YSLEER. V was pared by 0 bases and J by 3 bases, with 2 bases of the junction left unmatched. CDR3 length: 15 amino acids. The CDR3 sequence: CASSQESGRTDTQYF. For the CDR3, the DNA is TGCGCCAGCAGCCAAGAGAGCGGGAGAACAGATACGCAGTATTTT.

This clone showed up just a few times. V is TRBV4-3 and J is TRBJ2-1; no reliable D call. Trimming took off 4 bases at V and 0 bases at J, with 7 bases between the two ends. The CDR3 loop spans 14 amino acids. Germline V gene lookup returns CDR1 LGHNA and CDR2 YSLEER. The CDR3, as DNA: TGCGCCAGCAGCCTGACAAGCTCCTACAATGAGCAGTTCTTC. Its protein is CASSLTSSYNEQFF.

The chain links TRBV19 to TRBJ2-5; TRBD1 matches 8 bases. The J segment lost 4 bases and the V segment lost 8 bases, leaving 6 bases of the junction unmatched. Per germline, CDR1 LNHDA and CDR2 SQIVND (reference sequence). This CDR3 comprises 13 residues. CDR3 in amino acids: CASGTGQGETQYF. CDR3 DNA: TGTGCCAGTGGGACAGGCCAGGGAGAGACCCAGTACTTC.

In this sample, this clone turned up a few times. V gene TRBV7-9 combines with J gene TRBJ2-5; 11 nucleotides agree with TRBD2. Germline CDR1 and CDR2: SEHNR and FQNEAQ (reference sequence). The CDR3 length is 15 residues. With 2 bases clipped from V and 7 bases from J, the junction kept 6 bases outside the gene matches. CDR3 coding DNA: TGTGCCAGCAGCTTATTAACTAGCGGGAGTGTGACCCAGTACTTC. Protein product: CASSLLTSGSVTQYF.

This clone was seen more than once but under ten times. The chain has TRBV7-2 and TRBJ1-2, with 7 bases that match TRBD1. CDR3 size: 15 residues. The trim removed 6 bases at V and 2 bases at J, leaving 9 bases unmatched. CDR1 and CDR2 from the germline V gene are SGHTA and FQGNSA. For the CDR3, the DNA is TGTGCCAGCAGTCAAGCCCCGGACAGGAACTATGGCTACACCTTC. Translated, it gives CASSQAPDRNYGYTF.

The chain links TRBV7-2 to TRBJ2-3; no firm D call. Trimming pared 2 bases from V and 1 base from J, leaving 7 bases between. This CDR3 is built from 14 residues. Germline V gene lookup returns CDR1 SGHTA and CDR2 FQGNSA. CDR3 sequence: CASSLNSGTDTQYF. CDR3 bases: TGTGCCAGCAGCTTAAACTCTGGCACAGATACGCAGTATTTT.

V usage is TRBV19 and J usage is TRBJ2-3; D is uncertain. Per germline, CDR1 LNHDA and CDR2 SQIVND (reference sequence). Trimming took off 4 bases at V and 4 bases at J, with 15 bases between the two ends. The CDR3 runs to 15 residues. The CDR3 sequence is CASSRSLAGSDTQYF. The CDR3 DNA reads as TGTGCCAGTAGTAGATCATTGGCAGGCTCAGATACGCAGTATTTT.

The V gene is TRBV4-3, the J gene TRBJ2-4, with a tentative D call TRBD1 (6 bases). V was clipped by 0 bases and J by 0 bases, with 21 bases between them. Per the germline V gene, CDR1 is LGHNA and CDR2 is YSLEER. CDR3 length: 20 amino acids. The CDR3 region has the DNA TGCGCCAGCAGCCAAGAGCCCGGGACACAGGACCGCGTAGCCAAAAACATTCAGTACTTC. Its translation is CASSQEPGTQDRVAKNIQYF.

The chain uses TRBV9 and TRBJ1-1; a possible D gene is TRBD1 (5 bases). Germline V CDR1 and CDR2: SGDLS, YYNGEE. Between the trimmed V and J ends, which lost 4 bases and 0 bases, there was a span of 13 bases. There are 15 residues in the CDR3. CDR3 sequence reads: CASSPSGAMNTEAFF. The CDR3 DNA sequence: TGTGCCAGCAGCCCCTCCGGGGCCATGAACACTGAAGCTTTCTTT.

V and J are TRBV6-6 and TRBJ2-5; D possibly matches TRBD1 or TRBD2 (5 bases each). Trimming pared 6 bases from V and 4 bases from J, leaving 18 bases between. CDR1 and CDR2 (germline): MNHNY, SVGAGI (reference sequence). This CDR3 is built from 15 residues. This CDR3 is CASSPGTTIVETQYF. In DNA form, the CDR3 reads TGTGCCAGCAGCCCCGGGACCACCATTGTAGAGACCCAGTACTTC.